This TCR beta chain is drawn from a study of blood T cell repertoires in COVID-19. Study as a whole: Researchers got acute and convalescent COVID-19 samples from the United States, Italy and Spain. T cells, B-cell-depleted T cells, or PBMCs supplied cDNA or gDNA.

Per the original methods: For nucleated cells, counts were estimated from reference gene primer amplification. Here immunoSEQ multiplex PCR was the method, and the copy in TCRdb shows in-frame clones only, minus some. V, J and clone size were drawn from that table, and D and trimming were deduced from the DNA. The sample consists of roughly 40,000 clones, roughly 88% of them appearing once. CDR1 and CDR2 (germline): SNHLY, FYNNEI. The CDR3 totals 11 residues. V was clipped by 5 bases and J by 2 bases, with 2 bases between them. Sequenced material: peripheral blood. This TCR was sampled from a human donor in a cohort sampled during active COVID-19. V is TRBV2 and J is TRBJ2-3, with D hard to call. The CDR3 is CASSYTDTQYF. DNA of the CDR3: TGTGCCAGCAGTTACACAGATACGCAGTATTTT.